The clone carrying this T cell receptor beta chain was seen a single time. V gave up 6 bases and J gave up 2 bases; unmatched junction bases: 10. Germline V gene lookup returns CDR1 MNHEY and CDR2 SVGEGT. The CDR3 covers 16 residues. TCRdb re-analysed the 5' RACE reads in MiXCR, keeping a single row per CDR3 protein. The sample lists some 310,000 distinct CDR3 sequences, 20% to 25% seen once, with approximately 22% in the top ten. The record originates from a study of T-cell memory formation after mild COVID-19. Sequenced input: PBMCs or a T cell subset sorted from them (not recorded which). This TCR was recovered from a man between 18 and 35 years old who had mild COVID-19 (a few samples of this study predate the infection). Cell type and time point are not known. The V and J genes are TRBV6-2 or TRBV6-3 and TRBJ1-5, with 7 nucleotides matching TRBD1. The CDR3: CASRHWVDRGNQPQHF. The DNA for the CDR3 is TGTGCCAGCAGGCACTGGGTTGACAGGGGCAATCAGCCCCAGCATTTT.